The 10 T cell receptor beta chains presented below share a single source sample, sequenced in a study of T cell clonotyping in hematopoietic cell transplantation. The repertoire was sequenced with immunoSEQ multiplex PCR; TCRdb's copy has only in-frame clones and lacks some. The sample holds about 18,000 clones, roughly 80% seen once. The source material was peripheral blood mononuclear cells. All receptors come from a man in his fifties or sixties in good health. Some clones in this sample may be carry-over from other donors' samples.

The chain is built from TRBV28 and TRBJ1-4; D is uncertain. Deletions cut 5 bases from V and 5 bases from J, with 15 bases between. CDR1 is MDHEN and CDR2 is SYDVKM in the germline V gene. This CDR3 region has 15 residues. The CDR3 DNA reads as TGTGCCAGCAGTCCCCCGGGCAGCCTAAATGAAAAACTGTTTTTT. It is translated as CASSPPGSLNEKLFF. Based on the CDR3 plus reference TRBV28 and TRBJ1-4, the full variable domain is DVKVTQSSRYLVKRTGEKVFLECVQDMDHENMFWYRQDPGLGLRLIYFSYDVKMKEKGDIPEGYSVSREKKERFSLILESASTNQTSMYLCASSPPGSLNEKLFFGSGTQLSVL.

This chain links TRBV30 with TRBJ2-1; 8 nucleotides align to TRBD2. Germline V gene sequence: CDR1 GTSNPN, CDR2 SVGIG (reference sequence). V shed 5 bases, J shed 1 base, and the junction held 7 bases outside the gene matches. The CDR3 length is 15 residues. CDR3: CAWGPGLGSYNEQFF. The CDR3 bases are TGTGCCTGGGGTCCGGGACTAGGATCCTACAATGAGCAGTTCTTC.

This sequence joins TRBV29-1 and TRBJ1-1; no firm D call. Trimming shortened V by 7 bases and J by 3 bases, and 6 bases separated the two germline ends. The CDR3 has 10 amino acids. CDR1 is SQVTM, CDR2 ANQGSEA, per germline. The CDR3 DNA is TGCAGCGCTAAGGACACTGAAGCTTTCTTT. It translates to CSAKDTEAFF. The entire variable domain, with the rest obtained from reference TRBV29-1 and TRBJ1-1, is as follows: SAVISQKPSRDICQRGTSLTIQCQVDSQVTMMFWYRQQPGQSLTLIATANQGSEATYESGFVIDKFPISRPNLTFSTLTVSNMSPEDSSIYLCSAKDTEAFFGQGTRLTVV.

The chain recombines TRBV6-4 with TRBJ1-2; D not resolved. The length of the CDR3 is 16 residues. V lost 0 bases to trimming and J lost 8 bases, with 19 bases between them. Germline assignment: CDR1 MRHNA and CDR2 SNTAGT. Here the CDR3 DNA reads TGTGCCAGCAGTGACTCGAGCAGGACCTTCTCCGGCGGCTACACCTTC. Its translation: CASSDSSRTFSGGYTF.

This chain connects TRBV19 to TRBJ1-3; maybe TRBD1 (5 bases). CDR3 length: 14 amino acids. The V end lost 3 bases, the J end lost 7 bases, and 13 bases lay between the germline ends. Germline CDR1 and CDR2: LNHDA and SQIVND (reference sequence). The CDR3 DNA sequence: TGTGCCAGTAGTATTCTGCAGGGAGTTAACACCATATATTTT. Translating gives CASSILQGVNTIYF. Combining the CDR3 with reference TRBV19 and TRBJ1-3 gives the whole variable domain DGGITQSPKYLFRKEGQNVTLSCEQNLNHDAMYWYRQDPGQGLRLIYYSQIVNDFQKGDIAEGYSVSREKKESFPLTVTSAQKNPTAFYLCASSILQGVNTIYFGEGSWLTVV.

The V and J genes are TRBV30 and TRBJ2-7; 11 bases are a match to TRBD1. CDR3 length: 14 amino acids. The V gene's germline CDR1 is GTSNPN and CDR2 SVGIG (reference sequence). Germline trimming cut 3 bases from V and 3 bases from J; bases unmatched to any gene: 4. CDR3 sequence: CAWRAGTGGYEQYF. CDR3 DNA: TGTGCCTGGAGGGCCGGGACAGGGGGCTACGAGCAGTACTTC.

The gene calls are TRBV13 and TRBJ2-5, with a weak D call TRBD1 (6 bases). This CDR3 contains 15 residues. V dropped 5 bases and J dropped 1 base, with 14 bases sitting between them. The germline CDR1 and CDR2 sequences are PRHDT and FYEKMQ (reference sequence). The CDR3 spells CASSTREDSQETQYF. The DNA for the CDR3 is TGTGCCAGCAGCACCAGAGAGGACAGCCAAGAGACCCAGTACTTC. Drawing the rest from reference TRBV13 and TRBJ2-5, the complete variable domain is AAGVIQSPRHLIKEKRETATLKCYPIPRHDTVYWYQQGPGQDPQFLISFYEKMQSDKGSIPDRFSAQQFSDYHSELNMSSLELGDSALYFCASSTREDSQETQYFGPGTRLLVL.

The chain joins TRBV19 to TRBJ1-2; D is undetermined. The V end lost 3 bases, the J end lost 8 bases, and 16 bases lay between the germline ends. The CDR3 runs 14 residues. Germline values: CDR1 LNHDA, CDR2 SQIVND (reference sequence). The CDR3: CASSMVPVLAGYTF. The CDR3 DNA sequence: TGTGCCAGTAGTATGGTACCCGTCCTAGCGGGCTACACCTTC.

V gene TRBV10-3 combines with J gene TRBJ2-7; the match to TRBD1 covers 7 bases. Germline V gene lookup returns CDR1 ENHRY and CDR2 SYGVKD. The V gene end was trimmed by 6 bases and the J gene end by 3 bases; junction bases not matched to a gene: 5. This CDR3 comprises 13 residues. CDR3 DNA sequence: TGTGCCATCAGCGAAACAGGGGACTACGAGCAGTACTTC. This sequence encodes CAISETGDYEQYF.

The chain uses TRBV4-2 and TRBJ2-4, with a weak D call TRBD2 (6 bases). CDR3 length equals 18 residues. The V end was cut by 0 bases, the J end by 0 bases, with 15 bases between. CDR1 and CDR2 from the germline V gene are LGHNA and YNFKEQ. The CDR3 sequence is CASSQDAGHDLAKNIQYF. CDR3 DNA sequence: TGTGCCAGCAGCCAAGACGCGGGGCACGATCTAGCCAAAAACATTCAGTACTTC.